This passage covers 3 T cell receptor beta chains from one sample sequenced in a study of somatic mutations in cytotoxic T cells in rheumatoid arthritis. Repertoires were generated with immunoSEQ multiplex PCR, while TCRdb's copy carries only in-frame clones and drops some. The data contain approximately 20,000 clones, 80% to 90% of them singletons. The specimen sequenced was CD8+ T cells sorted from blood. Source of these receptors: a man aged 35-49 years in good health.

The CDR3 loop reads CSVEGDLAGYSYEQYF. Here the CDR3 DNA reads TGCAGCGTTGAAGGGGATTTGGCGGGGTACAGCTACGAGCAGTACTTC. This rearrangement joins TRBV29-1 to TRBJ2-7; TRBD2 is a possible D gene (6 bases). Germline V gives CDR1 SQVTM, CDR2 ANQGSEA. The ends were cut back, 1 base at V and 3 bases at J, with 19 bases in the middle. This CDR3 has 16 residues.

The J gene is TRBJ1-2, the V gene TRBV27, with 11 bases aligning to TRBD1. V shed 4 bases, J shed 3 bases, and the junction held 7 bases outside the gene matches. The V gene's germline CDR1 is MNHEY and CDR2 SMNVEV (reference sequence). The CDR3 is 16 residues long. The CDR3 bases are TGTGCCAGCAGTTCACCTCGGACAGGGGGCCACTATGGCTACACCTTC. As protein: CASSSPRTGGHYGYTF.

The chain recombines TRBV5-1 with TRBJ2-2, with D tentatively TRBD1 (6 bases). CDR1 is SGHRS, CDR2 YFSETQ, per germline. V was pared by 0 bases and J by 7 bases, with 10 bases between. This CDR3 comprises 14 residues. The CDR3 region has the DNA TGCGCCAGCAGCTTGGCTCAGGGGCACGGGGAGCTGTTTTTT. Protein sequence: CASSLAQGHGELFF. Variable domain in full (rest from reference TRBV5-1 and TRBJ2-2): KAGVTQTPRYLIKTRGQQVTLSCSPISGHRSVSWYQQTPGQGLQFLFEYFSETQRNKGNFPGRFSGRQFSNSRSEMNVSTLELGDSALYLCASSLAQGHGELFFGEGSRLTVL.